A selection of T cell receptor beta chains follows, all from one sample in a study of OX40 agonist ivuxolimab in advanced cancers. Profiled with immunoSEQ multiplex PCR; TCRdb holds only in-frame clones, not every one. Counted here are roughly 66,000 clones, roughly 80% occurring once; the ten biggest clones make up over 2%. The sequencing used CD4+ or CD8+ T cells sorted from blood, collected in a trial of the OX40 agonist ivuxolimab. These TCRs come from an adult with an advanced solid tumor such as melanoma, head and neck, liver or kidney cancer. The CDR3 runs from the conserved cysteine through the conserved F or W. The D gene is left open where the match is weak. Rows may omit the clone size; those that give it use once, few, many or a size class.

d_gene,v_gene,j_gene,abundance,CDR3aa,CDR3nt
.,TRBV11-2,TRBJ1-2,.,CASSLGQVKGYTF,TGTGCCAGCAGCTTAGGACAGGTTAAAGGCTACACCTTC
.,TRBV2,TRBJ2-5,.,CASGTSSFSTQYF,TGTGCCAGCGGTACTAGTAGCTTTTCGACCCAGTACTTC
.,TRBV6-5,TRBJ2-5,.,CATRGVGTQETQYF,TGTGCCACCAGGGGGGTCGGAACTCAAGAGACCCAGTACTTC
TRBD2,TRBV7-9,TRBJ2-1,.,CASSLPRLAGGDEQFF,TGTGCCAGCAGCTTACCCCGACTAGCGGGAGGGGATGAGCAGTTCTTC
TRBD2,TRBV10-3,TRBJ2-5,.,CAISEQGLAGGQETQYF,TGTGCCATCAGTGAGCAGGGACTAGCGGGAGGGCAAGAGACCCAGTACTTC
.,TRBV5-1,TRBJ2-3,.,CASSFDSPNTDTQYF,TGCGCCAGCAGCTTCGACAGTCCAAATACAGATACGCAGTATTTT
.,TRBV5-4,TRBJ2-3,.,CASSLRDRSTDTQYF,TGTGCCAGCAGCTTGAGAGACAGAAGCACAGATACGCAGTATTTT
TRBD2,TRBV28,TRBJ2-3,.,CASSLGLAGRGTQYF,TGTGCCAGCAGTTTGGGTCTAGCGGGAAGGGGTACGCAGTATTTT
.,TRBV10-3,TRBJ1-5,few,CAISEYADSGNQPQHF,TGTGCCATCAGTGAGTACGCAGACAGTGGCAATCAGCCCCAGCATTTT
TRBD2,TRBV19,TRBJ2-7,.,CASGLAGGPYEQYF,TGTGCCAGTGGACTAGCGGGAGGACCCTACGAGCAGTACTTC
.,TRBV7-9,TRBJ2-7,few,CASSMDYWGEQKQYF,TGTGCCAGCAGCATGGACTATTGGGGGGAGCAAAAGCAGTACTTC
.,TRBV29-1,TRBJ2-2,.,CSVEDLMGVGTGELFF,TGCAGCGTTGAAGATCTTATGGGTGTAGGGACCGGGGAGCTGTTTTTT
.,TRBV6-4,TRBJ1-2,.,CASRKEGLYGYTF,TGTGCCAGCAGAAAGGAGGGCCTCTATGGCTACACCTTC
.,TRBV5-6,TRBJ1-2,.,CASSHRDWYTF,TGTGCCAGCAGCCACCGGGACTGGTACACCTTC
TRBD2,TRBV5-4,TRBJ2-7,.,CASSSGRRVVEQYF,TGTGCCAGCAGTAGCGGGAGACGGGTGGTCGAGCAGTACTTC
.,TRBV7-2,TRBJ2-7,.,CASSATVGEQYF,TGTGCCAGCAGCGCGACTGTGGGCGAGCAGTACTTC
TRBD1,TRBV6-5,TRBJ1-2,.,CASSTTGGAGYGYTF,TGTGCCAGCAGTACGACAGGGGGCGCAGGCTATGGCTACACCTTC
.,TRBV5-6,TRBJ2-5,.,CASTREGSRRETQYF,TGTGCCAGCACTCGTGAGGGTAGCAGGCGAGAGACCCAGTACTTC
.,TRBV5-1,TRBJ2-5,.,CASSLAQSIGETQYF,TGCGCCAGCAGCTTGGCCCAGTCCATAGGGGAGACCCAGTACTTC
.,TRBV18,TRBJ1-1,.,CASSPIQMNTEAFF,TGTGCCAGCTCACCCATACAGATGAACACTGAAGCTTTCTTT
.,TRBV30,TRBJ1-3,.,CAWGPGVGGNTIYF,TGTGCCTGGGGACCAGGGGTAGGAGGAAACACCATATATTTT
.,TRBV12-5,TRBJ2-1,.,CASGLDAGQFSNEQFF,TGTGCTAGTGGTTTGGATGCGGGACAGTTTTCCAATGAGCAGTTCTTC
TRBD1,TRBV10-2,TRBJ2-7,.,CASSNDRGYEQYF,TGCGCCAGCAGTAACGACAGGGGCTACGAGCAGTACTTC
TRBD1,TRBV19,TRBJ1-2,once,CASSTRTGGGYGYTF,TGTGCCAGTAGTACCCGAACAGGGGGCGGGTATGGCTACACCTTC
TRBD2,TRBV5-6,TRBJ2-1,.,CASSLGTSGSRSYNEQFF,TGTGCCAGCAGCTTGGGGACTAGCGGGAGTAGATCCTACAATGAGCAGTTCTTC
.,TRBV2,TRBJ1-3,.,CASSEDMFSGNTIYF,TGTGCCAGCAGTGAAGACATGTTCTCTGGAAACACCATATATTTT
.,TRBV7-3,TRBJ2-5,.,CASSKGRTQETQYF,TGTGCCAGCAGCAAAGGGCGAACCCAAGAGACCCAGTACTTC
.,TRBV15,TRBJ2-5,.,CATPENQETQYF,TGTGCCACCCCCGAAAACCAAGAGACCCAGTACTTC
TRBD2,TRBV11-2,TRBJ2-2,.,CASSSGLAPGELFF,TGTGCCAGCAGCTCGGGACTAGCGCCCGGGGAGCTGTTTTTT
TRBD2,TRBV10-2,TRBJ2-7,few,CASSSLRGTRAYEQYF,TGCGCCAGCAGTTCCTTAAGAGGGACTAGAGCCTACGAGCAGTACTTC
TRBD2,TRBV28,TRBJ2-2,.,CASIRKAGDTGELFF,TGTGCCAGCATTCGGAAGGCGGGAGACACCGGGGAGCTGTTTTTT